Included here is one TCR beta chain sequence, with context. The antigen remains undetermined. Measured with immunoSEQ multiplex PCR; TCRdb has only the in-frame clones, and not every one. The repertoire consists of tens of thousands of clones, with around 90% occurring once and the leading ten covering less than 25%. In every patient, relapse followed autologous stem cell transplantation, while exposure to brentuximab vedotin differed. Each best response was a complete response, a partial response or progressive disease. This sample is drawn from a study of PD-1 blockade in classical Hodgkin lymphoma. Study-wide results and limits: Newly diagnosed patients and complete responders had comparable diversity at baseline. Researchers reported that CD4+ TCR diversity, though not CD8+, rose significantly by C4D1.

The sequence was collected from a human donor with classical Hodgkin lymphoma. The specimen comprised peripheral blood mononuclear cells (PBMCs), sampled at baseline.

As DNA, the CDR3 is TGCAGCGTAATCTTAGGGAGCGGGGGCAATGGGTGGGCTTTCTTT. The encoded protein is CSVILGSGGNGWAFF. This chain connects TRBV29-1 to TRBJ1-1, with D maybe TRBD1 (6 bases). Trimming took 6 bases from V and 11 from J, leaving 28 bases between them. The CDR3 length is 15 residues. Germline V CDR1 and CDR2: SQVTM, ANQGSEA.